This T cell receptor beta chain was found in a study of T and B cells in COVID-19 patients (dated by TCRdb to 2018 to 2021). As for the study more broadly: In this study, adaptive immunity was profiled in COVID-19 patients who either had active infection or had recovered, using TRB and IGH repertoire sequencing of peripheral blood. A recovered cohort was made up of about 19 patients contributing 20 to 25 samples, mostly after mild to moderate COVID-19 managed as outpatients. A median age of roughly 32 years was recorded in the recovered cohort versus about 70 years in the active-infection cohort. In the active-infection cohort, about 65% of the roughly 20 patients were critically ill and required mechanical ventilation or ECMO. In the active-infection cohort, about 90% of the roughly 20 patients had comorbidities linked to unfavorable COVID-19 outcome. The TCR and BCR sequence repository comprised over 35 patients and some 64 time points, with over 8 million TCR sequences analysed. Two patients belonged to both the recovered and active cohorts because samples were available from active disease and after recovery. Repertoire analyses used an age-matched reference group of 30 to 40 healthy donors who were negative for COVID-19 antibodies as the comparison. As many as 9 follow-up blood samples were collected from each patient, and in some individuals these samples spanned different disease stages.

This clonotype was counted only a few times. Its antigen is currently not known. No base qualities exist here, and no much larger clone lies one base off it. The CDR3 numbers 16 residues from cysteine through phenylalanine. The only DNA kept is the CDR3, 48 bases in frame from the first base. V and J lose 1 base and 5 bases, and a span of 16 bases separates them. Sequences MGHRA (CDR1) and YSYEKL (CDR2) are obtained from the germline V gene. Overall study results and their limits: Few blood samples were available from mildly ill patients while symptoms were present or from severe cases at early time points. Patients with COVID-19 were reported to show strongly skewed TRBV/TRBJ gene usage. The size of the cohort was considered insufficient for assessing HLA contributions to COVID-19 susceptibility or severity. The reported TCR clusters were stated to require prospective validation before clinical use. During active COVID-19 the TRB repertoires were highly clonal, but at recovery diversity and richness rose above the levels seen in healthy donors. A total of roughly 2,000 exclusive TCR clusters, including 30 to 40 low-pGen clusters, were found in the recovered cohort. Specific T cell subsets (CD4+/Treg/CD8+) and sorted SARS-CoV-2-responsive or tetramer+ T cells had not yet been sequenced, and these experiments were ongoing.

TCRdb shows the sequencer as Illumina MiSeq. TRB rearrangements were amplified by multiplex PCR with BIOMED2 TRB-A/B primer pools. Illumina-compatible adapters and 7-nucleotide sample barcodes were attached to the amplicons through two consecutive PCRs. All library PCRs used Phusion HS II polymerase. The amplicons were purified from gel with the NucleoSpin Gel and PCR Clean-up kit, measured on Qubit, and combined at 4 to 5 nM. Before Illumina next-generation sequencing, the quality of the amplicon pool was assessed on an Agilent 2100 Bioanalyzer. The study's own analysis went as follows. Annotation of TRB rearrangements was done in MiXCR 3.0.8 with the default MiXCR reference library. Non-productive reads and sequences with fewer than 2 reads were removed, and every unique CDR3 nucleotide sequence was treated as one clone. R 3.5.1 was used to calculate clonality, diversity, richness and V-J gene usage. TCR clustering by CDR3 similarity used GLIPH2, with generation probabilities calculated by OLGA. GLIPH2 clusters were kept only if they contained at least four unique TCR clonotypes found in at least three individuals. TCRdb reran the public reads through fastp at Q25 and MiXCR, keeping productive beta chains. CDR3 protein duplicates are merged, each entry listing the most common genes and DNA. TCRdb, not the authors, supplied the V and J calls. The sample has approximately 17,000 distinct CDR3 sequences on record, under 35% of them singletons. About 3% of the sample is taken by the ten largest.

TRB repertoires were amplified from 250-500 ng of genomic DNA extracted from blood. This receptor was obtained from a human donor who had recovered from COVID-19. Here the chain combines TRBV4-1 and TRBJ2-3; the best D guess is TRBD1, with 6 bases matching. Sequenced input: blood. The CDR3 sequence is CASSQGVGGAGDTQYF. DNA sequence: TGCGCCAGCAGCCAAGGAGTTGGGGGCGCAGGAGATACGCAGTATTTT.